This T cell receptor (beta chain) is drawn from a study of cytomegalovirus exposure and HLA in healthy donors. In the case of this clone: Its antigen is currently unknown.

Among the roughly 120 subjects of the validation cohort, separate from the roughly 670-subject first cohort, were the donors. Findings of the study overall: First-cohort TCR clusters tended to co-occur in the roughly 130 validation repertoires, a later analysis found.

V lost 4 bases and J lost 10, with 13 bases in between. CDR1 and CDR2 from the germline V gene are SNHLY and FYNNEI. The CDR3 sequence is 12 residues long. The table came from immunoSEQ multiplex PCR; TCRdb's copy has only in-frame clones and leaves some out. The data hold fewer than 250,000 clones, with 70% to 90% observed a single time. The sample taken for sequencing was PBMCs. V usage is TRBV2 and J usage is TRBJ1-1, with D tentatively TRBD1 (5 bases). This clonotype was sampled from a woman aged 18-29 years in good health and CMV-seronegative. The CDR3 loop is CASSGGWMVAFF. CDR3 sequence (DNA): TGTGCCAGCAGTGGGGGGTGGATGGTAGCTTTCTTT.